Following are 22 T cell receptor beta chains from one sample sequenced in a study of CXCR4 blockade with PD-1 therapy in pancreatic cancer. Assay used: immunoSEQ multiplex PCR; TCRdb lists only in-frame clones, some missing. The data hold about 5,000 clones, with roughly 57% observed a single time. The sample consisted of tumor tissue. The receptors here all came from a human donor with pancreatic ductal adenocarcinoma.

V and J are TRBV12-2 and TRBJ1-5; the table assigns TRBD1, which was not confirmed against the DNA. TRBV12-2 is a documented pseudogene. The CDR3 consists of 18 residues. The CDR3 DNA follows: TGTGCAAGTCGCTTAAGACAGGGGGTGGCCTATAGCAATCAGCCCCAACATTTT. Protein sequence: CASRLRQGVAYSNQPQHF.

The rearrangement links TRBV29-1 to TRBJ1-2; no reliable D call. Germline V CDR1 and CDR2: SQVTM, ANQGSEA. V shed 3 bases and J shed 4 bases, with 12 bases lying between them. The CDR3 is 13 residues long. The CDR3 loop reads CSVDNQLTYGYTF. Written as DNA, the CDR3 is TGCAGCGTTGACAACCAACTTACCTATGGCTACACCTTC.

The gene calls are TRBV30 and TRBJ2-7; the D is unclear. This CDR3 region has 13 residues. From germline, CDR1 is GTSNPN and CDR2 SVGIG (reference sequence). Trimming took 0 bases from V and 6 from J, leaving 12 bases between them. The DNA for the CDR3 is TGTGCCTGGAGTGTAAACCTATTGGGCGAGCAGTACTTC. This translates into CAWSVNLLGEQYF.

The V gene is TRBV19, the J gene TRBJ2-7, with unresolved D. The CDR3 totals 15 residues. Germline lookup yields CDR1 LNHDA and CDR2 SQIVND (reference sequence). V was pared by 1 base and J by 1 base, with 11 bases between. CDR3 nucleotide sequence: TGTGCCAGTAGTATAGGTCGCAGCTGGTCCTACGAGCAGTACTTC. Its protein is CASSIGRSWSYEQYF.

V usage is TRBV4-1 and J usage is TRBJ1-2; 7 nucleotides line up with TRBD1. This CDR3 has 17 residues. The V gene end was trimmed by 4 bases and the J gene end by 2 bases; junction bases not matched to a gene: 13. Per the germline V gene, CDR1 is MGHRA and CDR2 is YSYEKL. CDR3 DNA sequence: TGCGCCAGCAGCCGTACCCTCGGGGCAGGGGGGAACTATGGCTACACCTTC. Translated, it gives CASSRTLGAGGNYGYTF.

The chain recombines TRBV19 with TRBJ2-3, with D perhaps TRBD2 (5 bases). Germline values: CDR1 LNHDA, CDR2 SQIVND (reference sequence). The CDR3 is made up of 14 amino acids. The V end lost 3 bases, the J end lost 4 bases, and 11 bases lay between the germline ends. CDR3 bases: TGTGCCAGTAGTATCGGGGTTGGGCCAGATACGCAGTATTTT. Amino acid sequence: CASSIGVGPDTQYF.

V gene TRBV7-6 combines with J gene TRBJ1-5; 8 bases agree with TRBD1. With 3 bases clipped from V and 7 bases from J, the junction kept 11 bases outside the gene matches. The CDR3 length is 16 residues. Germline V gene sequence: CDR1 SGHVS, CDR2 FNYEAQ. Written as DNA, the CDR3 is TGTGCCAGCAGCTTGCCGGGGCAGGGGGCTGAGCAGCCCCAGCATTTT. This gives the protein CASSLPGQGAEQPQHF.

V usage is TRBV6-8 and J usage is TRBJ1-1, with D possibly TRBD1 on 5 matching bases. The CDR3 length is 15 residues. Germline V gives CDR1 MNHGY, CDR2 SAAAGT. Trimming cost V 9 bases and J 2 bases, with 19 bases left between them. CDR3 sequence reads: CASSTRGGRNTEAFF. The CDR3 nucleotides are TGTGCCAGTAGTACTCGGGGCGGTCGCAACACTGAAGCTTTCTTT.

This chain links TRBV19 with TRBJ2-7; D is unclear. Germline CDR1 LNHDA, CDR2 SQIVND (reference sequence). The CDR3 runs to 13 residues. V was pared by 5 bases and J by 0 bases, with 8 bases between. CDR3 coding DNA: TGTGCCAGTAGTCTCAGGCTCTCCTACGAGCAGTACTTC. This codes for CASSLRLSYEQYF. The full variable domain, with the rest looked up from reference TRBV19 and TRBJ2-7, is DGGITQSPKYLFRKEGQNVTLSCEQNLNHDAMYWYRQDPGQGLRLIYYSQIVNDFQKGDIAEGYSVSREKKESFPLTVTSAQKNPTAFYLCASSLRLSYEQYFGPGTRLTVT.

This clone was recorded a few times. The chain carries TRBV19 and TRBJ2-1, with TRBD2 matching over 10 bases. This CDR3 contains 16 residues. V lost 4 bases, J lost 3 bases, and 6 bases stayed unmatched. Germline loops: CDR1 LNHDA, CDR2 SQIVND (reference sequence). The chain's CDR3 is CASSTRSGGGYNEQFF. CDR3 bases: TGTGCCAGTAGTACCCGGAGCGGGGGGGGCTACAATGAGCAGTTCTTC.

J is TRBJ2-7 and V is TRBV27; D gene unclear. The germline gives CDR1 MNHEY, CDR2 SMNVEV (reference sequence). The CDR3 runs 13 residues. With 2 bases removed from V and 3 bases from J, the gap between germline ends came to 8 bases. The CDR3 is CASSLGESYEQYF. In DNA form, the CDR3 reads TGTGCCAGCAGTTTAGGGGAAAGCTACGAGCAGTACTTC.

The rearrangement joins TRBV19 to TRBJ1-2; TRBD1 matches 7 bases. J lost 8 bases, V lost 8 bases, and 11 bases had no gene match. CDR1 is LNHDA and CDR2 is SQIVND in the germline V gene (reference sequence). The CDR3 runs to 13 residues. CDR3 residues: CASGKGQYSGYTF. Written as DNA, the CDR3 is TGTGCCAGTGGCAAGGGACAGTATAGCGGCTACACCTTC.

This clone was counted a single time. As DNA, the CDR3 is TGCGCCAGCAGTGAGCCGGGGGCGACTAATGAAAAACTGTTTTTT. Its translation: CASSEPGATNEKLFF. The chain joins TRBV10-2 to TRBJ1-4, with D maybe TRBD1 (6 bases). The V gene lost 2 bases and the J gene lost 2 bases, with 9 bases spanning the gap. The CDR3 runs 15 residues. From germline, CDR1 is WSHSY and CDR2 SAAADI.

This clone is deemed medium-sized. The chain employs TRBV11-3 and TRBJ1-2, with TRBD1 matching over 8 bases. There are 14 residues in the CDR3. The ends lost 6 bases at V and 6 bases at J; junction bases unmatched: 9. Germline loops: CDR1 SGHNT, CDR2 YENEEA. This CDR3 reads CASSPDRGRDGYTF. CDR3 coding DNA: TGTGCCAGCAGTCCCGACAGGGGACGAGATGGCTACACCTTC.

This clone was counted once. Mismatch with germline at one junction end may stem from a read error. The chain couples TRBV11-3 to TRBJ2-3, with a possible D match to TRBD2 (6 bases). The CDR3 contains 16 residues. Looked up from germline, CDR1 is SGHNT and CDR2 is YENEEA. The CDR3 bases are TGTACCAGCAGCCCATCGGTCGGGACTGGCACAGATACGCAGTATTTT. This sequence encodes CTSSPSVGTGTDTQYF.

The chain is built from TRBV25-1 and TRBJ2-5; 11 bases align to TRBD2. The CDR3 covers 14 residues. CDR1 is MGHDK and CDR2 is SYGVNS in the germline V gene. V shed 5 bases and J 5 bases; nucleotides not matched to a gene: 4. DNA of the CDR3: TGTGCCAGCAGTTCACTAGCGGGAGCGGAGACCCAGTACTTC. As protein: CASSSLAGAETQYF.

V and J are TRBV6-8 and TRBJ2-3; TRBD2 matches at 10 bases. Losses at the gene ends were 5 bases for V and 3 bases for J; bases not matched to a gene: 2. Germline V gene data show CDR1 as MNHGY and CDR2 as SAAAGT. There are 14 residues in the CDR3. CDR3 bases: TGTGCCAGCAGTAGCGGGAGGGGGACAGATACGCAGTATTTT. Translating gives CASSSGRGTDTQYF.

This clone was recorded a few times. The chain's CDR3 is CASSPRDRVGEKLFF. CDR3 nucleotide sequence: TGTGCCAGTAGTCCCCGGGACAGGGTGGGGGAAAAACTGTTTTTT. The chain has TRBV19 and TRBJ1-4; 9 nucleotides line up with TRBD1. Germline assignment: CDR1 LNHDA and CDR2 SQIVND (reference sequence). The trim removed 5 bases at V and 8 bases at J, leaving 9 bases unmatched. The CDR3 spans 15 residues.

This clone has just a few counts. The chain is built from TRBV27 and TRBJ2-1, with D unresolved. The CDR3 is made up of 12 amino acids. Trimming took 0 bases from V and 11 from J, leaving 8 bases between them. Germline lookup yields CDR1 MNHEY and CDR2 SMNVEV (reference sequence). In nucleotides, the CDR3 is TGTGCCAGCAGTTTATCGGATGGGAAGCAGTTCTTC. This gives the protein CASSLSDGKQFF.

The chain combines TRBV28 with TRBJ1-1; D is ambiguous. Germline V gene sequence: CDR1 MDHEN, CDR2 SYDVKM. V dropped 3 bases and J dropped 0 bases, with 17 bases sitting between them. The length of the CDR3 is 17 residues. CDR3 region: CASSLPPLGRVNTEAFF. The CDR3 bases are TGTGCCAGCAGTTTGCCCCCACTTGGTAGGGTGAACACTGAAGCTTTCTTT.

The rearrangement uses TRBV19 and TRBJ2-4, with 9 bases aligning to TRBD1. The CDR3 runs 18 residues. Germline-derived CDR1 and CDR2 are LNHDA and SQIVND (reference sequence). V gave up 0 bases and J gave up 1 base; unmatched junction bases: 7. This CDR3 is CASSIDLFDRGAKNIQYF. The CDR3 bases are TGTGCCAGTAGTATAGATCTATTTGACAGGGGGGCCAAAAACATTCAGTACTTC.

The chain is built from TRBV5-1 and TRBJ2-2; 7 bases line up with TRBD1. The junction had 7 bases not matched to a gene; V was cut back by 1 base and J by 4 bases. The germline V gene encodes CDR1 SGHRS and CDR2 YFSETQ. This CDR3 is 16 amino acids long. The CDR3 loop reads CASSLRPGGSTGELFF. The CDR3 DNA follows: TGCGCCAGCAGCTTGCGGCCAGGGGGATCCACCGGGGAGCTGTTTTTT.